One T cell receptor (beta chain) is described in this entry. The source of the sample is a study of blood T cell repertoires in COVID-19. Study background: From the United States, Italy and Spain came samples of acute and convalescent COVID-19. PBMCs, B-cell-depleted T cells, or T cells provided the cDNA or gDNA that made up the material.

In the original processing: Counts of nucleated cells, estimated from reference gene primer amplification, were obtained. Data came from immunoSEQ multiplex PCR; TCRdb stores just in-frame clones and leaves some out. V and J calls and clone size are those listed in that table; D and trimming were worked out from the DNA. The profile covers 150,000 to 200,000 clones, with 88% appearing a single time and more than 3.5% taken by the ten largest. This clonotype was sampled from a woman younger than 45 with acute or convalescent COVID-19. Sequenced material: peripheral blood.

This CDR3 is CASSTIAGGRWDEQFF. The CDR3 DNA follows: TGTGCCAGCAGTACCATAGCGGGAGGACGGTGGGATGAGCAGTTCTTC. This chain connects TRBV28 to TRBJ2-1; 10 nucleotides agree with TRBD2. J lost 8 bases, V lost 5 bases, and 12 bases had no gene match. The length of the CDR3 is 16 residues. Germline values: CDR1 MDHEN, CDR2 SYDVKM.